The TCR beta chain described here comes from a study of blood T cell repertoires in COVID-19. Study overall: T cells, B-cell-depleted T cells, or PBMCs provided the cDNA or gDNA that served as material.

The method was immunoSEQ multiplex PCR; TCRdb's version includes in-frame clones alone and lacks a portion of them. Found here are about 170,000 clones, around 83% of them singletons; the top ten hold less than 4%. Enrolled through a virtual design, the participants were between roughly 18 and 90 years of age and came from fewer than 30 US areas. Membership in each cohort depended on participant-reported clinical history. The sequencing input was PBMCs or T cells enriched from blood (not recorded which). This sequence was found in a woman aged 50 to 65 in a cohort exposed to, infected with or recovered from COVID-19 (not recorded which).

CDR3 in DNA: TGTGCCAGCAGCTTATCGCCAGCTAGCGGGGCCTACGAGCAGTACTTC. Amino acid sequence: CASSLSPASGAYEQYF. The rearrangement uses TRBV11-2 and TRBJ2-7; 9 bases are shared with TRBD2. Germline CDR1 is SGHAT and CDR2 is FQNNGV. V lost 2 bases to trimming and J lost 2 bases; unmatched junction nucleotides: 7. The CDR3 spans 16 residues. Full variable domain (remainder filled in from reference TRBV11-2 and TRBJ2-7): EAGVAQSPRYKIIEKRQSVAFWCNPISGHATLYWYQQILGQGPKLLIQFQNNGVVDDSQLPKDRFSAERLKGVDSTLKIQPAKLEDSAVYLCASSLSPASGAYEQYFGPGTRLTVT.